The rows below give T cell receptor beta chains drawn from one sample of a study of response to subunit inactivated influenza vaccine. TCRdb passed the RT-PCR reads through MiXCR, listing each CDR3 protein once. The table lists about 830,000 distinct CDR3 sequences, less than 20% of them singletons. The material sequenced was PBMCs from blood, taken 4 to 6 days after vaccination. All receptors derive from a man in his fifties or sixties who received an inactivated influenza vaccine. The CDR3 runs from the conserved cysteine through the conserved F or W. D genes are given only for firm matches. Expanded clones are given a class, and other clones once, few, many or no size at all.

few	TRBV28	.	TRBJ2-5	TGTGCCAGCAGTTTATTAACGGGGGCTGGGGAGACCCAGTACTTC	CASSLLTGAGETQYF
.	TRBV11-3	.	TRBJ1-1	TGTGCCAGCAGCTTAAGAGGGTACACTGAAGCTTTCTTT	CASSLRGYTEAFF
many	TRBV5-1	TRBD2	TRBJ2-3	TGCGCCAGCAGCTTGGGTAGCGGGGGAAGCACAGATACGCAGTATTTT	CASSLGSGGSTDTQYF
few	TRBV4-1	.	TRBJ2-2	TGCGCCAGCAGCCAAGATGGGCAGGCCGGGGAGCTGTTTTTT	CASSQDGQAGELFF
.	TRBV19	.	TRBJ1-5	TGTGCCAGTAGTATGGGTTTTAGGAGGATCGGTCAGCCCCAGCATTTT	CASSMGFRRIGQPQHF
many	TRBV7-2	TRBD1	TRBJ2-1	TGTGCCAGCAGCTTCGGGACAGGAGAATATGAGCAGTTCTTC	CASSFGTGEYEQFF
many	TRBV4-1	TRBD1	TRBJ1-2	TGCGCCAGCAGCCATGAGCGACAGGGGAGGAGAAGTAGCTATGGCTACACCTTC	CASSHERQGRRSSYGYTF
.	TRBV7-8	TRBD1	TRBJ1-5	TGTGCCAGCAGCCTCGGGACAGCCTTAACGCGGGAGCCCCAGCATTTT	CASSLGTALTREPQHF
few	TRBV12-3/TRBV12-4	.	TRBJ2-2	TGTGCCAGCAGTCCCCAAGGTCGGAACACCGGGGAGCTGTTTTTT	CASSPQGRNTGELFF
.	TRBV12-3/TRBV12-4	.	TRBJ2-3	TGTGCCAGCAGACCCCCTTTACGGGCCACAGATACGCAGTATTTT	CASRPPLRATDTQYF
few	TRBV12-3/TRBV12-4	.	TRBJ1-1	TGTGCCAGCAGTCCCTCCCTCCACGCTGAAGCTTTCTTT	CASSPSLHAEAFF
many	TRBV20-1	TRBD2	TRBJ2-1	TGCAGTGCTAGAACTAGCGGGAGTGATGAGCAGTTCTTC	CSARTSGSDEQFF
few	TRBV27	.	TRBJ1-6	TGTGCCAGCAGTTTCCTACAAGGGGTGGGTTCACCCCTCCACTTT	CASSFLQGVGSPLHF
.	TRBV5-1	.	TRBJ2-1	TGCGCCAGCAGCTTTCGGACTAACCCAGCCAATGAGCAGTTCTTC	CASSFRTNPANEQFF
.	TRBV6-1	.	TRBJ1-3	TGTGCCAGCAGAACTACAGAGGGTACTGGAAACACCATATATTTT	CASRTTEGTGNTIYF
few	TRBV12-3/TRBV12-4	.	TRBJ1-5	TGTGCCAGCAGTTTATGGGGGGTTTGGGAGCCCCAGCATTTT	CASSLWGVWEPQHF
.	TRBV6-2/TRBV6-3	.	TRBJ2-7	TGTGCCAGCAGGGACCTTGGCGAGCAGTACTTC	CASRDLGEQYF
few	TRBV5-1	.	TRBJ2-7	TGCGCCAGCAGCAAGGTCGGTGATTACGAGCAGTACTTC	CASSKVGDYEQYF
few	TRBV4-1	TRBD2	TRBJ2-7	TGCGCCAGCAGCCAGCGAGCGGGGGGCCTTTACGAGCAGTACTTC	CASSQRAGGLYEQYF
.	TRBV4-3	.	TRBJ2-2	TGCGCCAGCAGCCCTCGGGGCTCCTCGAACACCGGGGAGCTGTTTTTT	CASSPRGSSNTGELFF
.	TRBV18	TRBD2	TRBJ2-2	TGTGCCAGCTCACCAACAACTAGCGGGATTGTCGGGGAGCTGTTTTTT	CASSPTTSGIVGELFF
.	TRBV7-2	.	TRBJ2-7	TGTGCCAGCAGCTTAGACAGGCGACCCTACGAGCAGTACTTC	CASSLDRRPYEQYF
many	TRBV29-1	.	TRBJ2-7	TGCAGCGTTTCTGGCCTTGGAGAGCAGTACTTC	CSVSGLGEQYF
.	TRBV7-8	TRBD2	TRBJ2-2	TGTGCCAGCAGCTTAGGACTAGCGGGAGTTGACGGGGAGCTGTTTTTT	CASSLGLAGVDGELFF
.	TRBV13	.	TRBJ2-3	TGTGCCAGCAGCCCCCCCAGGAGCACAGATACGCAGTATTTT	CASSPPRSTDTQYF
.	TRBV20-1	.	TRBJ2-7	TGCAGTGCTAGTTTCGCCTACGAGCAGTACTTC	CSASFAYEQYF
many	TRBV12-3/TRBV12-4	.	TRBJ2-2	TGTGCCAGCACTCTCACCGGGGAGCTGTTTTTT	CASTLTGELFF
many	TRBV29-1	.	TRBJ2-2	TGCAGCGTTGGAGGAACCGGGGAGCTGTTTTTT	CSVGGTGELFF
.	TRBV2	TRBD1	TRBJ2-7	TGTGCCAGTACGGACAGGGGAAAGAACGAGCAGTACTTC	CASTDRGKNEQYF
few	TRBV6-1	TRBD1	TRBJ2-2	TGTGCCAGCAGAGGGACAGGGGGCGGTAACACCGGGGAGCTGTTTTTT	CASRGTGGGNTGELFF
.	TRBV7-2	.	TRBJ1-5	TGTGCCAGCAGCTTCTCAGGGAACGGCAATCAGCCCCAGCATTTT	CASSFSGNGNQPQHF
.	TRBV13	TRBD1	TRBJ2-1	TGTGCCAGCAGCCGGAAACGGGACAGCTCCTACAATGAGCAGTTCTTC	CASSRKRDSSYNEQFF
many	TRBV11-2	.	TRBJ2-1	TGTGCCAGCAGCTCTATTAAGCTGACCTCCTACAATGAGCAGTTCTTC	CASSSIKLTSYNEQFF
few	TRBV5-6	.	TRBJ1-5	TGTGCCAGCAGCTCCTTCGCGGTGGGAAGCAATCAGCCCCAGCATTTT	CASSSFAVGSNQPQHF
many	TRBV20-1	.	TRBJ2-3	TGCAGTGCAAGATTGGGGACTAGCACAGATACGCAGTATTTT	CSARLGTSTDTQYF
.	TRBV6-1	TRBD2	TRBJ2-1	TGTGCCAGTACTCTAGCGGGCATTGAGCAGTTCTTC	CASTLAGIEQFF
many	TRBV24-1	.	TRBJ2-4	TGTGCCACCAGTGATGGAGGTAATGGAAACATTCAGTACTTC	CATSDGGNGNIQYF
few	TRBV28	TRBD2	TRBJ2-7	TGTGCCAGCAGTTTGTCTCTAGCGGGAGGGCCGCAGCACGAGCAGTACTTC	CASSLSLAGGPQHEQYF
few	TRBV7-9	.	TRBJ2-1	TGTGCCACGAAAGAAACCCGAGGCAATGAGCAGTTCTTC	CATKETRGNEQFF
few	TRBV20-1	.	TRBJ2-3	TGCAGTGCTCCCGAACAGGGGGGGATTCGCACAGATACGCAGTATTTT	CSAPEQGGIRTDTQYF
few	TRBV7-2	.	TRBJ1-2	TGTGCCAGCAGCTTAGGGCTGGCAAACACCGAGGGTGGCTACACCTTC	CASSLGLANTEGGYTF
.	TRBV7-6	TRBD1	TRBJ2-7	TGTGCCAGCAGCACGAGAGCCCCGGGACAGGGCAGTTACGAGCAGTACTTC	CASSTRAPGQGSYEQYF
many	TRBV6-2/TRBV6-3	TRBD1	TRBJ2-1	TGTGCCAGCAGTGGACAGGGGGGCTACAATGAGCAGTTCTTC	CASSGQGGYNEQFF
.	TRBV7-2	TRBD1	TRBJ1-1	TGTGCCAGCAGCTTAGTGGGAACAGGGGGGGTGAACACTGAAGCTTTCTTT	CASSLVGTGGVNTEAFF
.	TRBV4-3	TRBD1	TRBJ2-1	TGCGCCAGCCGCCCTCAGGGGGCGAATGAGCAGTTCTTC	CASRPQGANEQFF